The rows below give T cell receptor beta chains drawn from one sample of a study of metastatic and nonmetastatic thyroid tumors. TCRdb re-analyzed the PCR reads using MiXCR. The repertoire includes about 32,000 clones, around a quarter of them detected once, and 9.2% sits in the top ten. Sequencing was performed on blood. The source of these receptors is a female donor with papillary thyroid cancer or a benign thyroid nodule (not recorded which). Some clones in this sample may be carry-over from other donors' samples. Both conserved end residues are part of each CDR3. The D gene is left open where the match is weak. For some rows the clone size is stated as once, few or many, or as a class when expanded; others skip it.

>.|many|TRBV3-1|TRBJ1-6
TGTGCCAGCAGCCAAGATTGGCAGTATAATTCACCCCTCCACTTT
CASSQDWQYNSPLHF
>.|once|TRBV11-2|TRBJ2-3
TGTGCCAGCAGCTTAGGGGTGGGAATCACAGATACACAGTATTTT
CASSLGVGITDTQYF
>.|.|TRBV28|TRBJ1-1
TGTGCCAGCTCAGTAGCTTTCTTT
CASSVAFF
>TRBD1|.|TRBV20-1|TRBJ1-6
TGCAGTGCCACCATACCGGGACAGGGGAATTCACCCCTCCACTTT
CSATIPGQGNSPLHF
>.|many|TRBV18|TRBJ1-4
TGTGCCAGCTCACCACCGGCAGGGATAAAACTGTTTTTT
CASSPPAGIKLFF
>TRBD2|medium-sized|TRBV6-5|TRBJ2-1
TGTGCCAGCAGTTACTCGAGGCGGGAGAACTACAATGAGCAGTTCTTC
CASSYSRRENYNEQFF
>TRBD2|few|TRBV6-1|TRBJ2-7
TGTGCCTGCGGGGGGCGGGTTAAATACGAGCAGTACTTC
CACGGRVKYEQYF
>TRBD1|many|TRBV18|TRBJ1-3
TGTGCCAGCTCACGGGAGCACGGAACAGGGGCTCTTGATGGAAACACCATATATTTT
CASSREHGTGALDGNTIYF
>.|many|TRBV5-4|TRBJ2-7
TGTGCCAGCAGCTTGGGGGGGGATTACGAGCAGTACTTC
CASSLGGDYEQYF
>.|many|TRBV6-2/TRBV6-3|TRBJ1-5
TGTGCCAGCAAACGACCTAAAGCCGATCAGCCCCAGCATTTT
CASKRPKADQPQHF
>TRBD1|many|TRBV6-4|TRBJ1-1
TGTGCCAGCAGACCAGAAAACGGACAGGTCCAGGCGTTCGGAACTGAAGCTTTCTTT
CASRPENGQVQAFGTEAFF
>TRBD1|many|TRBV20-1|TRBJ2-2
TGTTCACTTAGGGCAGGGGGTTCCGGGGAGCTGTTTTTT
CSLRAGGSGELFF
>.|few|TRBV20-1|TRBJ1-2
TGCAGTGCTCGTTATGGCTACACCTTC
CSARYGYTF
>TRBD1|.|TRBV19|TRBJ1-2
TGTGCCAGTACCCAGGGGTACAGGGGTCCAGACTACACCTTC
CASTQGYRGPDYTF
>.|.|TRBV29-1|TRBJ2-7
TGCAGCGTTGAAGATCGGGTATCCTACGAGCAGTACTTC
CSVEDRVSYEQYF
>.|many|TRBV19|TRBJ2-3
TGTGCCAGTAGTCAGAGGACTCCGACAGATACGCAGTATTTT
CASSQRTPTDTQYF
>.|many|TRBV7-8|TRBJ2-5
TGTGCCAGCAGCCTGGCCATGGGACTTCAAGAGACCCAGTACTTC
CASSLAMGLQETQYF
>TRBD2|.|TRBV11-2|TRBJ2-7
TGTGCCAGCTCCACCACGGGACTAGCGGGAGGTGAGCAGTACTTC
CASSTTGLAGGEQYF
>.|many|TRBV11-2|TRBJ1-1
TGTGCCAGCAGCTTAGTGGGGGAAGCCCTCAATTACACTGAAGCTTTCTTT
CASSLVGEALNYTEAFF
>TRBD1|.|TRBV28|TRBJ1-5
TGTGCCAGCAACCTGGACAGGGGCGCTAATCAGCCCCAGCATTTT
CASNLDRGANQPQHF
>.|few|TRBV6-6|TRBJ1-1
TGTGCCAGCAGTTACGGGGATATGGACACTGAAGCTTTCTTT
CASSYGDMDTEAFF
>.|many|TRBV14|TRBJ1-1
TGTGCCAGCAGCCAAGATAGTGGCGGTAGGGCTGAAGCTTTCTTT
CASSQDSGGRAEAFF